The 10 T cell receptor beta chains below all came from one sample that was sequenced in a study of OX40 agonist ivuxolimab in advanced cancers. This table comes from immunoSEQ multiplex PCR, and its TCRdb copy is limited to in-frame clones, with some not included. The table has 31,000 or so clones, about 89% seen once; the top ten hold under 5.5%. The sample was CD4+ or CD8+ T cells sorted from blood, taken in a trial of the OX40 agonist ivuxolimab. These receptors were obtained from an adult with an advanced solid tumor such as melanoma, head and neck, liver or kidney cancer.

CDR3 DNA sequence: TGCGCCAGCAGCCAAGCCGATTGGGGCGGGGAGCTGTTTTTT. Its protein is CASSQADWGGELFF. The chain combines TRBV4-1 with TRBJ2-2; D remains ambiguous. CDR1 and CDR2 from the germline V gene are MGHRA and YSYEKL. There are 14 residues in the CDR3. Trimming took 1 base from V and 7 from J, leaving 10 bases between them.

This clone is medium-sized. V gene TRBV27 combines with J gene TRBJ2-1; D is tentatively TRBD1 or TRBD2 (5 bases each). V was clipped by 5 bases and J by 5 bases, with 13 bases between them. Per the germline V gene, CDR1 is MNHEY and CDR2 is SMNVEV (reference sequence). The CDR3 spans 14 residues. The CDR3 sequence is CASSVGTTHNEQFF. DNA of the CDR3: TGTGCCAGCAGTGTCGGGACCACCCACAATGAGCAGTTCTTC.

This clone has just one count. The chain employs TRBV15 and TRBJ2-1; D gene unclear. Per germline, CDR1 LNHNV and CDR2 YYDKDF (reference sequence). CDR3 size: 16 residues. The germline V and J ends were trimmed by 4 bases and 0 bases, with 13 bases remaining between them. CDR3 nucleotides: TGTGCCACCAGCACCCCGACGGTCAGCTCCTACAATGAGCAGTTCTTC. Translating it yields CATSTPTVSSYNEQFF.

The rearrangement uses TRBV6-5 and TRBJ1-2, with 8 bases matching TRBD1. After removal of 0 bases from V and 4 bases from J, the junction contained 4 bases not matched to a gene. CDR3 length: 15 residues. Per germline, CDR1 MNHEY and CDR2 SVGAGI. The CDR3 DNA is TGTGCCAGCAGTTACTCTTCAGGGGGCGGCTATGGCTACACCTTC. As protein: CASSYSSGGGYGYTF.

The table lists this clone with a few counts. The J gene is TRBJ2-3, the V gene TRBV6-1; no firm D call. Per germline, CDR1 MNHNS and CDR2 SASEGT. This CDR3 comprises 15 residues. V dropped 1 base and J dropped 0 bases, with 8 bases sitting between them. DNA for the CDR3: TGTGCCAGCAGTGAAGGGCTGGGGAGCACAGATACGCAGTATTTT. Its protein is CASSEGLGSTDTQYF.

The V call is TRBV7-9, the J call TRBJ1-2, with 10 positions matching TRBD1. From germline, CDR1 is SEHNR and CDR2 FQNEAQ (reference sequence). Trimming took 3 bases from V and 3 from J; bases not matched to a gene: 4. The CDR3 is 15 amino acids. CDR3 coding DNA: TGTGCCAGCAGCTTGGACAGGGGGATTGACTATGGCTACACCTTC. Amino acids: CASSLDRGIDYGYTF.

The rearrangement uses TRBV6-5 and TRBJ2-1, with TRBD1 matching over 8 bases. The V segment lost 0 bases and the J segment 10 bases; nucleotides outside the gene matches: 11. The CDR3 runs 16 residues. Per germline, CDR1 MNHEY and CDR2 SVGAGI. DNA for the CDR3: TGTGCCAGCAGTTACTCGCGACAGGGGTTGGGAGACGAGCAGTTCTTC. Its protein is CASSYSRQGLGDEQFF.

V usage is TRBV10-3 and J usage is TRBJ2-2; 7 bases agree with TRBD1. V lost 8 bases to trimming and J lost 6 bases; unmatched junction nucleotides: 9. Germline V CDR1 and CDR2: ENHRY, SYGVKD. The CDR3 runs 14 residues. CDR3 sequence (DNA): TGTGCCATCTCTTGGACAGGTGGATCCGGGGAGCTGTTTTTT. Protein product: CAISWTGGSGELFF.

V is TRBV11-2 and J is TRBJ2-2; 9 nucleotides align to TRBD2. CDR1 and CDR2 (germline): SGHAT, FQNNGV. The length of the CDR3 is 14 residues. The V and J ends lost 2 bases and 5 bases, in that order; junction bases with no gene match: 0. CDR3 in amino acids: CASSLLAGTGELFF. CDR3 DNA sequence: TGTGCCAGCAGCTTACTAGCGGGGACCGGGGAGCTGTTTTTT.

The rearrangement joins TRBV9 to TRBJ2-2, with 7 bases identical to TRBD1. The V segment lost 0 bases and the J segment 5 bases; nucleotides outside the gene matches: 4. The CDR3 is made up of 15 amino acids. Per germline, CDR1 SGDLS and CDR2 YYNGEE. The CDR3 DNA reads as TGTGCCAGCAGCGTAGCGGGACAGTTGACCGGGGAGCTGTTTTTT. Residues: CASSVAGQLTGELFF.